This T cell receptor beta chain derives from a study of blood T cells in healthy people across ages. Overall study results and limits: Strong correlation linked observed beta diversity and percent naive T cells. A roughly linear age-dependent decrease characterized TCR beta diversity per million T cells. The diversity estimates, figures obtained from one million T cells, were considered underestimates.

On this clonotype: Antigen unknown.

Alongside a J-beta primer mix, a sample-barcoded 5' primer served in a second PCR lasting about 7 to 11 cycles. Each cDNA molecule was tagged by a template-switch adaptor with 12 random nucleotides. TCRdb called the 5' RACE reads again in MiXCR, with one record for every CDR3 protein. The sample holds 700,000 to 950,000 distinct CDR3 sequences, roughly 60% seen once. The TCR was taken from a man in his thirties or forties in good health. Specimen: blood.

Here the CDR3 reads CSATKYGGRNTEAFF. The CDR3 coding sequence is TGCAGTGCTACCAAGTATGGGGGGCGGAACACTGAAGCTTTCTTT. The rearrangement links TRBV20-1 to TRBJ1-1, with D maybe TRBD1 (6 bases). V was cut by 4 bases and J by 1 base, with 16 bases left in between. Germline V gene lookup returns CDR1 DFQATT and CDR2 SNEGSKA (reference sequence). The CDR3 is made up of 15 amino acids.